This section outlines one TCR beta chain sequence together with its context. Its antigen is not known. CDR3 length: 14 amino acids. V lost 4 bases, J lost 3 bases, and 11 bases lay in between. Germline-derived CDR1 and CDR2 are MNHNS and SASEGT. Each CDR3 protein is one row after TCRdb ran MiXCR on the reads. Of around 900,000 distinct CDR3 sequences in the sample, 30% to 40% were seen once. The data were obtained in a study of T cell repertoires in cytomegalovirus infection. Overall study: Well-studied HLA-B-restricted epitopes and recently identified HLA-C-restricted epitopes of CMV were both used in the study. Indicated by public TCR beta signatures were CMV infection and matching HLA type.

Findings and limits, study-wide: It was HLA-C-restricted CMV-specific TCR beta clonotypes that dominated the response ex vivo.

The receptor's source is a human donor in good health (CMV status not recorded). Some clones in this sample may be carry-over from other donors' samples. The source material was cultured CD8+ T cells from PBMCs, sampled from culture after CMV antigen stimulation. The chain carries TRBV6-1 and TRBJ2-3; D is perhaps TRBD2 (7 bases). The CDR3 bases are TGTGCCAGCAGTGTGCGGGGGCGGACAGATACGCAGTATTTT. This codes for CASSVRGRTDTQYF.